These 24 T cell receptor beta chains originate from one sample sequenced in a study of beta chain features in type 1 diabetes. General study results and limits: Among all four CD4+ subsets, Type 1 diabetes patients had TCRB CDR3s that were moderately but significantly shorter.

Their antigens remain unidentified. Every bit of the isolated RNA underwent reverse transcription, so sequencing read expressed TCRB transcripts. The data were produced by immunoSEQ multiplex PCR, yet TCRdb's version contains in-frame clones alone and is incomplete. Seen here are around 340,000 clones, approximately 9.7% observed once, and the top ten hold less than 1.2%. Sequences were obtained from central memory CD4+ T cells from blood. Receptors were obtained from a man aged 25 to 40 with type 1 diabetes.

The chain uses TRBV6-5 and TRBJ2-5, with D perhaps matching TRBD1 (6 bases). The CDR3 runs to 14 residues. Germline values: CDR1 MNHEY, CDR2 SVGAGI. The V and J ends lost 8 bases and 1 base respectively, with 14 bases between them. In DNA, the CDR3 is TGTGCCAGCCAGACAGGATCAGCCCAAGAGACCCAGTACTTC. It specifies CASQTGSAQETQYF.

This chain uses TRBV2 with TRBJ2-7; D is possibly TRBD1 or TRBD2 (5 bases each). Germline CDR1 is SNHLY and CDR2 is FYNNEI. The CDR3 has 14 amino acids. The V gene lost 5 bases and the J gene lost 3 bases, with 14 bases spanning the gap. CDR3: CASSPRDGNYEQYF. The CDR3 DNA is TGTGCCAGCAGTCCCCGGGACGGGAACTACGAGCAGTACTTC.

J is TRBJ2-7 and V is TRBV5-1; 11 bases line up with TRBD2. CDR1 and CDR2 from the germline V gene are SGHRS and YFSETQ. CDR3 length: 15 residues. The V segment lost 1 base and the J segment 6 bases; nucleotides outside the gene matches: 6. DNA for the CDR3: TGCGCCAGCAGCTTGACGCTAGCGGGGGGAGGCGAGCAGTACTTC. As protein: CASSLTLAGGGEQYF.

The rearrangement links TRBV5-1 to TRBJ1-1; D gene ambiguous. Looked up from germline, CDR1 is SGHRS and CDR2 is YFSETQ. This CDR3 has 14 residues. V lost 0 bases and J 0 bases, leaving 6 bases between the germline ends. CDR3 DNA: TGCGCCAGCAGCTTGGCAGTTATGAACACTGAAGCTTTCTTT. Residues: CASSLAVMNTEAFF.

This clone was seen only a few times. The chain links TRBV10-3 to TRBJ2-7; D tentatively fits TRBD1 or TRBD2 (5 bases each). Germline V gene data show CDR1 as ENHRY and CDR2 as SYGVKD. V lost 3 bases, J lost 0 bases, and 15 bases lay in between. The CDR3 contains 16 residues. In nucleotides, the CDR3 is TGTGCCATCAGTGAACACGGGGCAGTCCCCTCCTACGAGCAGTACTTC. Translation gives CAISEHGAVPSYEQYF.

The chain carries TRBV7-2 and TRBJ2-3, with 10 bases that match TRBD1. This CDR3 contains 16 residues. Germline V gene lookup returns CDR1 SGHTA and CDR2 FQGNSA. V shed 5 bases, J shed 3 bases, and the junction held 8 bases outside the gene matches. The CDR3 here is CASSPGTGAGTDTQYF. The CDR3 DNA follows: TGTGCCAGCAGCCCTGGGACAGGGGCGGGGACAGATACGCAGTATTTT.

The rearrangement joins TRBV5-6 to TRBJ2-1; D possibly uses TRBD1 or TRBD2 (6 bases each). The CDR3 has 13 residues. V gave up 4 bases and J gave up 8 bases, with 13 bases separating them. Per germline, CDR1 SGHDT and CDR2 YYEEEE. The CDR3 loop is CASSPRGVHEQFF. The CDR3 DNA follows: TGTGCCAGCAGCCCGAGGGGGGTTCATGAGCAGTTCTTC.

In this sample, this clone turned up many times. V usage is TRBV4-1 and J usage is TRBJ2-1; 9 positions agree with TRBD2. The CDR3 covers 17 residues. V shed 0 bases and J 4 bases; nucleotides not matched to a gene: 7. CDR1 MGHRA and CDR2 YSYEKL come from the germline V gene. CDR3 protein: CASSQDFLLAGYNEQFF. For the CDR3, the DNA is TGCGCCAGCAGCCAAGATTTCCTCCTAGCGGGGTACAATGAGCAGTTCTTC.

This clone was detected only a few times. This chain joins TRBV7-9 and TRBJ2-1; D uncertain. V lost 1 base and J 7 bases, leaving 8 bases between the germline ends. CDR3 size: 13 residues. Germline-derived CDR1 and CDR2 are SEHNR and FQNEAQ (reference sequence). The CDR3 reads CASSLEMGNEQFF. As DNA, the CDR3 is TGTGCCAGCAGCTTAGAGATGGGTAATGAGCAGTTCTTC.

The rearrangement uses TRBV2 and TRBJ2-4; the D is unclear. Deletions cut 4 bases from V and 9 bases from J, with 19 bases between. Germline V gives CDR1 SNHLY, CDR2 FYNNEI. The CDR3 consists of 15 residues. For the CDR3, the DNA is TGTGCCAGCAGTGCTGAGCAGTCCTCCAGAGGCATTCAGTACTTC. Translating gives CASSAEQSSRGIQYF. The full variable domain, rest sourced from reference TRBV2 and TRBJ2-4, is EPEVTQTPSHQVTQMGQEVILRCVPISNHLYFYWYRQILGQKVEFLVSFYNNEISEKSEIFDDQFSVERPDGSNFTLKIRSTKLEDSAMYFCASSAEQSSRGIQYFGAGTRLSVL.

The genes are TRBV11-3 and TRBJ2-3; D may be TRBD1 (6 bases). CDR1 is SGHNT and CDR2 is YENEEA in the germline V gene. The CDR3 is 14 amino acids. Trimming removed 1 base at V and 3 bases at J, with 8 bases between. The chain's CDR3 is CASSLAGETDTQYF. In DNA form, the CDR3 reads TGTGCCAGCAGCTTAGCAGGGGAAACAGATACGCAGTATTTT.

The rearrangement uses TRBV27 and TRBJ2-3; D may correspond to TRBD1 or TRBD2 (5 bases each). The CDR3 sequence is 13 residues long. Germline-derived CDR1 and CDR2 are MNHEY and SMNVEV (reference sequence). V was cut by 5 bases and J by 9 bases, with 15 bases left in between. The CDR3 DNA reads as TGTGCCAGCAGTAAACGGGACCTAGGAACGCAGTATTTT. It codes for CASSKRDLGTQYF.

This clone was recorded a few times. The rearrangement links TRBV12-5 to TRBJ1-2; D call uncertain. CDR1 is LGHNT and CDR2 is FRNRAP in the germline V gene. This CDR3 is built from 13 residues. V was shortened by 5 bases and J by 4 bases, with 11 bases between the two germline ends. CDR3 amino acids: CASGASGFYGYTF. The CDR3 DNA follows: TGTGCTAGTGGTGCTTCGGGATTCTATGGCTACACCTTC. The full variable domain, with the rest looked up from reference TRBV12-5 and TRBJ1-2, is DARVTQTPRHKVTEMGQEVTMRCQPILGHNTVFWYRQTMMQGLELLAYFRNRAPLDDSGMPKDRFSAEMPDATLATLKIQPSEPRDSAVYFCASGASGFYGYTFGSGTRLTVV.

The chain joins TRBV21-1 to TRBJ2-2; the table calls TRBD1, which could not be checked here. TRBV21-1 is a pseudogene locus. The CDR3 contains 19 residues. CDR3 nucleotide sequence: TGTGCCAGCAGCAAAGGAATGGGCCTACAGGCAAGGGGGACCGGGGAGCTGTTTTTT. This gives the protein CASSKGMGLQARGTGELFF.

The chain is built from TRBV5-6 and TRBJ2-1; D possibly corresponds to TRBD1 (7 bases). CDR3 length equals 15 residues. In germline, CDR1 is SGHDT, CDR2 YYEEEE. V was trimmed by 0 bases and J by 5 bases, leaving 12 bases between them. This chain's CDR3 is CASSLAPGGNNEQFF. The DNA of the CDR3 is TGTGCCAGCAGCTTGGCCCCAGGGGGGAACAATGAGCAGTTCTTC.

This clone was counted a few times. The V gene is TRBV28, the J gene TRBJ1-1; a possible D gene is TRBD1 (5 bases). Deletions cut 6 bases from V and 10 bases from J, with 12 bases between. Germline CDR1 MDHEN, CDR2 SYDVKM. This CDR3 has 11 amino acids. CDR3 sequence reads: CASRETVRAFF. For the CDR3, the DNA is TGTGCCAGCAGGGAGACAGTCCGAGCTTTCTTT. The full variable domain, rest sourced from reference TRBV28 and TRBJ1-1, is DVKVTQSSRYLVKRTGEKVFLECVQDMDHENMFWYRQDPGLGLRLIYFSYDVKMKEKGDIPEGYSVSREKKERFSLILESASTNQTSMYLCASRETVRAFFGQGTRLTVV.

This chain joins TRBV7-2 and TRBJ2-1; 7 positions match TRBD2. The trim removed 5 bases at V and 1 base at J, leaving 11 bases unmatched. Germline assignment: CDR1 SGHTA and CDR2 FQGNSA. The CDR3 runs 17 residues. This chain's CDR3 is CASSRETSYFSYNEQFF. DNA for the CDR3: TGTGCCAGCAGCCGAGAGACTAGCTACTTTTCCTACAATGAGCAGTTCTTC.

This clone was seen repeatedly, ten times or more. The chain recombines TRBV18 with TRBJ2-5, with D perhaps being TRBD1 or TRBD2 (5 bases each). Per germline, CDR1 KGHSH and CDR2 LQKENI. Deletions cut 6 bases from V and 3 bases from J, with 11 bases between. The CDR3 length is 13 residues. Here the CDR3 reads CASSGTRKETQYF. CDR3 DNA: TGTGCCAGCTCGGGGACGAGAAAAGAGACCCAGTACTTC.

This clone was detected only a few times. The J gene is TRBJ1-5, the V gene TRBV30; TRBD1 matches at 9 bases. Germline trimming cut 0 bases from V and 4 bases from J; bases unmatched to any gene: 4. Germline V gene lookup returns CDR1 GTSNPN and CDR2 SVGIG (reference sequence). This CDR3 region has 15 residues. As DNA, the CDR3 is TGTGCCTGGAGTGTCCCTGGGACAGGGAATCAGCCCCAGCATTTT. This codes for CAWSVPGTGNQPQHF.

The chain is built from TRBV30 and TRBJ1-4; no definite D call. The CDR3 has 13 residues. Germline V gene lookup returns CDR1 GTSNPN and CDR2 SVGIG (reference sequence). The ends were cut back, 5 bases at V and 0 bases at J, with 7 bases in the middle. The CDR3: CAWASPTNEKLFF. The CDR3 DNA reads TGTGCCTGGGCCAGTCCAACTAATGAAAAACTGTTTTTT.

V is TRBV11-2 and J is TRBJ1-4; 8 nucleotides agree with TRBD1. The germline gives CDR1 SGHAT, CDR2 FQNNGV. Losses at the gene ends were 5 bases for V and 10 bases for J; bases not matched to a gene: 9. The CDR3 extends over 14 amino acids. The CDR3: CASSPRAGGGKLFF. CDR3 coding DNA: TGTGCCAGCAGCCCCCGGGCAGGGGGCGGAAAACTGTTTTTT.

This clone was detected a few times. For the CDR3, the DNA is TGTGCCAGCAGCGGCCGACAGGGTTCGATCCCCTATAATTCACCCCTCCACTTT. Translation gives CASSGRQGSIPYNSPLHF. This chain connects TRBV14 to TRBJ1-6; 7 bases are shared with TRBD1. Germline V gene lookup returns CDR1 SGHDN and CDR2 FVKESK. V lost 5 bases and J lost 2; bases outside the gene matches: 12. This CDR3 has 18 residues.

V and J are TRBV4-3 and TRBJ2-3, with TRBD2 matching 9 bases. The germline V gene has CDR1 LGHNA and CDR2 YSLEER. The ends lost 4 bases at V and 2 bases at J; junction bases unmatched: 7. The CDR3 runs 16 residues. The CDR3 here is CASSLERGASTDTQYF. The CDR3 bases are TGCGCCAGCAGCCTAGAGCGGGGGGCTTCCACAGATACGCAGTATTTT.

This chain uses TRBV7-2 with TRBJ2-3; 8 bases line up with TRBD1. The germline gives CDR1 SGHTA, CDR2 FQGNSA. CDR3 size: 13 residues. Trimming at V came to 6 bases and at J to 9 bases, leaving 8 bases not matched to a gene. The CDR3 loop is CASSSTGQGTQYF. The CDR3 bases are TGTGCCAGCAGTTCTACTGGACAGGGAACGCAGTATTTT.